The 30 T cell receptor beta chains in this list originate from one sample, sequenced in a study of blood T cells in healthy people across ages. It was with a sample-barcoded 5' primer and a J-beta primer mix that a second PCR of about 7 to 12 cycles was run. TCRdb reprocessed the 5' RACE reads via MiXCR and lists one record per CDR3 protein. The table has 1,800,000 or so distinct CDR3 sequences, about 39% seen once. The sequencing input was blood. These TCRs come from a human donor in good health.

The sample holds a few counts of this clonotype. The rearrangement links TRBV7-6 to TRBJ2-7, with D uncertain. The CDR3 covers 12 residues. Per germline, CDR1 SGHVS and CDR2 FNYEAQ. Deletions cut 1 base from V and 7 bases from J, with 8 bases between. The CDR3 DNA reads TGTGCCAGCAGCTTAGTAGCTAATGAGCAGTACTTC. Translation gives CASSLVANEQYF.

The chain carries TRBV29-1 and TRBJ2-1; D remains unclear. Trimming shortened V by 5 bases and J by 6 bases, and 11 bases separated the two germline ends. CDR1 and CDR2 (germline): SQVTM, ANQGSEA. CDR3 size: 12 residues. The CDR3 bases are TGCAGCGTTAAGAGAACCTGCAATGAGCAGTTCTTC. Encoded protein: CSVKRTCNEQFF.

The table lists this clonotype with a few counts. This chain uses TRBV28 with TRBJ2-1; unclear D gene. The CDR3 spans 12 residues. V was clipped by 4 bases and J by 9 bases, with 10 bases between them. Germline assignment: CDR1 MDHEN and CDR2 SYDVKM. The chain's CDR3 is CASSSRTREQFF. The CDR3 bases are TGTGCCAGCAGTTCTCGGACCCGTGAGCAGTTCTTC.

A remark on this clonotype: A much larger clone is a single base away; this may be a read error. This chain joins TRBV5-5 and TRBJ1-5; 7 nucleotides match TRBD1. Germline V gene data show CDR1 as SGHKS and CDR2 as YYEKEE (reference sequence). The V gene end was trimmed by 1 base and the J gene end by 4 bases; junction bases not matched to a gene: 2. The CDR3 consists of 14 residues. Here the CDR3 DNA reads TGTGCCAGCAGCTTGTACAGGGGTAATCAGCCCCAGCATTTT. As protein: CASSLYRGNQPQHF.

Here the CDR3 reads CSASHHLVNEKLFF. The CDR3 DNA sequence: TGCAGTGCTAGTCATCATCTAGTTAATGAAAAACTGTTTTTT. This rearrangement joins TRBV20-1 to TRBJ1-4, with D unresolved. V dropped 3 bases and J dropped 4 bases, with 12 bases sitting between them. The CDR3 runs to 14 residues. Germline CDR1 reads DFQATT; CDR2 reads SNEGSKA (reference sequence).

A few counts support this clonotype. The chain links TRBV24-1 to TRBJ2-5, with 7 positions matching TRBD1. This CDR3 comprises 16 residues. Germline trimming cut 4 bases from V and 2 bases from J; bases unmatched to any gene: 9. Germline V CDR1 and CDR2: KGHDR, SFDVKD. The CDR3 is CATSDHGTAKQETQYF. CDR3 nucleotide sequence: TGTGCCACCAGTGACCACGGGACAGCAAAACAAGAGACCCAGTACTTC.

This clonotype was picked up a small number of times. This rearrangement joins TRBV5-1 to TRBJ2-4; maybe TRBD2 (6 bases). V was pared by 4 bases and J by 4 bases, with 15 bases between. This CDR3 region has 15 residues. The germline V gene encodes CDR1 SGHRS and CDR2 YFSETQ. CDR3 bases: TGCGCCAGCAGCCCGGCGGGGCGGCTGAAAAACATTCAGTACTTC. Translation gives CASSPAGRLKNIQYF.

The CDR3 loop is CASSVRDSGRGTEAFF. The CDR3 DNA is TGTGCCAGCAGCGTCCGGGACAGTGGGCGCGGCACTGAAGCTTTCTTT. This chain links TRBV7-2 with TRBJ1-1, with 7 bases fitting TRBD1. CDR1 SGHTA and CDR2 FQGNSA come from the germline V gene. The length of the CDR3 is 16 residues. The ends lost 5 bases at V and 4 bases at J; junction bases unmatched: 13.

A word on this clonotype: The junction and the germline gene differ at one end; a read error may be behind it. The chain recombines TRBV7-9 with TRBJ1-2; D is undetermined. Germline lookup yields CDR1 SEHNR and CDR2 FQNEAQ (reference sequence). CDR3 length: 12 residues. The CDR3, as DNA: TGTACCAGCAGCTTAGCCGGGATTAGCTACACCTTC. Encoded protein: CTSSLAGISYTF.

The chain uses TRBV6-5 and TRBJ2-4, with a possible D match to TRBD1 (6 bases). TRBJ2-7 explains the end of the DNA better; the J call may be wrong. This CDR3 is 13 amino acids long. The germline gives CDR1 MNHEY, CDR2 SVGAGI. CDR3 coding DNA: TGTGCCAGCAGCCGCCGGACAGAAAACGAGCAGTACTTC. Translation gives CASSRRTENEQYF.

The table lists this clonotype with a few counts. The chain joins TRBV20-1 to TRBJ2-1, with 9 bases aligning to TRBD1. The CDR3 extends over 15 amino acids. The V segment lost 3 bases and the J segment 7 bases; nucleotides outside the gene matches: 10. Germline V gives CDR1 DFQATT, CDR2 SNEGSKA (reference sequence). CDR3 sequence (DNA): TGCAGTGCTAGTCGCTGGGACAGGGTAGTGAATGAGCAGTTCTTC. It translates to CSASRWDRVVNEQFF.

This clonotype has at least ten counts. The chain links TRBV9 to TRBJ2-5, with 10 bases that match TRBD2. CDR3 length: 17 amino acids. Trimming cost V 4 bases and J 5 bases; bases outside gene matches: 14. Germline CDR1 is SGDLS and CDR2 is YYNGEE. The CDR3 nucleotides read TGTGCCAGCAGCAAAGGAGCGGGGGGGCAGAATTGGGAGACCCAGTACTTC. It encodes CASSKGAGGQNWETQYF.

This clonotype was counted ten times or more. Germline and junction disagree at one end, which may indicate a read error. The chain employs TRBV10-2 and TRBJ2-3, with D uncertain. Germline assignment: CDR1 WSHSY and CDR2 SAAADI. The CDR3 length is 12 residues. The CDR3 here is CASSDPADTQYF. CDR3 coding DNA: TGTGCCAGCAGTGATCCGGCAGATACGCAGTATTTT.

The CDR3 DNA follows: TGTGCCAGCAGTTACTCCGGCCCTCGGGAGACCCAGTACTTC. It is translated as CASSYSGPRETQYF. This rearrangement joins TRBV6-5 to TRBJ2-5, with D uncertain. V was clipped by 0 bases and J by 5 bases, with 10 bases between them. From germline, CDR1 is MNHEY and CDR2 SVGAGI. This CDR3 contains 14 residues.

This clonotype turned up a few times. The V gene is TRBV29-1, the J gene TRBJ1-1, with 8 bases aligning to TRBD1. This CDR3 is built from 14 residues. Germline CDR1 is SQVTM and CDR2 is ANQGSEA. V lost 3 bases, J lost 1 base, and 4 bases stayed unmatched. This CDR3 reads CSVEDDRGNTEAFF. In DNA, the CDR3 is TGCAGCGTTGAGGACGACAGGGGGAACACTGAAGCTTTCTTT.

In this sample, this clonotype turned up a few times. This sequence joins TRBV12-3 or TRBV12-4 and TRBJ1-5; D not resolved. The CDR3 is 13 residues long. The V and J ends lost 3 bases and 5 bases respectively, with 8 bases between them. Here the CDR3 DNA reads TGTGCCAGCAGTTTCACACACGATCAGCCCCAGCATTTT. This sequence encodes CASSFTHDQPQHF.

The chain uses TRBV29-1 and TRBJ2-3; a weak D match, TRBD1 (6 bases). CDR3 length equals 14 residues. The V gene's germline CDR1 is SQVTM and CDR2 ANQGSEA. Trimming shortened V by 4 bases and J by 2 bases, and 13 bases separated the two germline ends. The CDR3, as DNA: TGCAGCGTTGGACCGGGACACACCACAGATACGCAGTATTTT. Its protein is CSVGPGHTTDTQYF.

This clonotype was observed a handful of times. The gene calls are TRBV5-1 and TRBJ2-1; no clear D gene. V was shortened by 0 bases and J by 7 bases, with 11 bases between the two germline ends. The CDR3 is made up of 14 amino acids. Germline lookup yields CDR1 SGHRS and CDR2 YFSETQ. The CDR3 protein is CASSLDGRVNEQFF. Written as DNA, the CDR3 is TGCGCCAGCAGCTTGGACGGAAGGGTTAATGAGCAGTTCTTC.

V is TRBV20-1 and J is TRBJ1-2; TRBD1 aligns across 9 bases. Unmatched junction bases numbered 8, after V lost 5 bases and J lost 4 bases. Germline V gene lookup returns CDR1 DFQATT and CDR2 SNEGSKA (reference sequence). This CDR3 spans 14 amino acids. The CDR3 sequence: CSAARDRDSYGYTF. The CDR3 DNA is TGCAGTGCTGCCCGGGACAGGGACTCCTATGGCTACACCTTC.

As for this clonotype: This may come from a read error, since a much larger clone is one base off. The gene calls are TRBV4-1 and TRBJ2-1; D gene unclear. Germline V CDR1 and CDR2: MGHRA, YSYEKL. This CDR3 is 15 amino acids long. CDR3 in DNA: TGCGCCAGCGGCCAAGATCTTTGGGCGGAGAATGAGCAGTTCTTC. This translates into CASGQDLWAENEQFF.

The J gene is TRBJ2-6, the V gene TRBV5-1; D gene ambiguous. With 4 bases removed from V and 0 bases from J, the gap between germline ends came to 17 bases. Germline-derived CDR1 and CDR2 are SGHRS and YFSETQ. The CDR3 contains 18 residues. CDR3 sequence reads: CASSPDGFLPSGANVLTF. The CDR3 DNA sequence: TGCGCCAGCAGCCCGGACGGATTTTTGCCCTCTGGGGCCAACGTCCTGACTTTC.

The chain has TRBV5-1 and TRBJ2-1; unclear D gene. Trimming pared 2 bases from V and 7 bases from J, leaving 7 bases between. Germline V gene sequence: CDR1 SGHRS, CDR2 YFSETQ. The CDR3 consists of 12 residues. In DNA, the CDR3 is TGCGCCAGCAGCTTTTTGGCGAATGAGCAGTTCTTC. Amino acids: CASSFLANEQFF.

The chain links TRBV10-3 to TRBJ2-1, with TRBD2 identical over 7 bases. The CDR3 extends over 12 amino acids. Germline V gene lookup returns CDR1 ENHRY and CDR2 SYGVKD. J lost 15 bases, V lost 0 bases, and 5 bases had no gene match. The CDR3 sequence is CAISESGLPTFF. In DNA form, the CDR3 reads TGTGCCATCAGTGAGTCGGGACTACCCACGTTCTTC.

This clonotype was found a few times. V usage is TRBV29-1 and J usage is TRBJ2-3, with a possible D match to TRBD2 (5 bases). V was pared by 6 bases and J by 5 bases, with 15 bases between. The CDR3 runs to 13 residues. Germline V CDR1 and CDR2: SQVTM, ANQGSEA. DNA of the CDR3: TGCAGCGTCGATTTCGGGAAAGAAGATACGCAGTATTTT. Its translation: CSVDFGKEDTQYF.

This clonotype was counted only a few times. The chain couples TRBV6-6 to TRBJ2-5; 7 bases agree with TRBD2. This CDR3 has 14 amino acids. CDR1 and CDR2 from the germline V gene are MNHNY and SVGAGI (reference sequence). The V and J ends lost 0 bases and 4 bases, in that order; junction bases with no gene match: 2. CDR3 nucleotides: TGTGCCAGCAGTTACTCGGGACTATCAGAGACCCAGTACTTC. This encodes CASSYSGLSETQYF.

V and J are TRBV6-1 and TRBJ1-4, with D unresolved. Between the trimmed V and J ends, which lost 1 base and 0 bases, there was a span of 12 bases. Germline V CDR1 and CDR2: MNHNS, SASEGT. This CDR3 is built from 17 residues. Here the CDR3 DNA reads TGTGCCAGCAGTGAAGTCGACTGGGTTGCAACTAATGAAAAACTGTTTTTT. This gives the protein CASSEVDWVATNEKLFF.

The CDR3 DNA reads as TGTGCCAGCAGCACCCAAGGAGGGACTAGCGGGGCGTTCCGCACAGATACGCAGTATTTT. Amino acid sequence: CASSTQGGTSGAFRTDTQYF. The V and J genes are TRBV9 and TRBJ2-3; TRBD2 matches at 13 bases. The V segment lost 4 bases and the J segment 1 base; nucleotides outside the gene matches: 15. Per the germline V gene, CDR1 is SGDLS and CDR2 is YYNGEE. CDR3 length: 20 amino acids.

This clonotype turned up a few times. This sequence joins TRBV3-1 and TRBJ1-2, with D possibly TRBD1 on 6 matching bases. This CDR3 has 18 amino acids. Trimming removed 0 bases at V and 3 bases at J, with 20 bases between. From germline, CDR1 is LGHDT and CDR2 YNNKEL (reference sequence). The CDR3 reads CASSQDSGGEFGYYGYTF. The CDR3 coding sequence is TGTGCCAGCAGCCAAGATTCGGGGGGCGAATTCGGTTACTATGGCTACACCTTC. Combining the CDR3 with reference TRBV3-1 and TRBJ1-2 gives the whole variable domain DTAVSQTPKYLVTQMGNDKSIKCEQNLGHDTMYWYKQDSKKFLKIMFSYNNKELIINETVPNRFSPKSPDKAHLNLHINSLELGDSAVYFCASSQDSGGEFGYYGYTFGSGTRLTVV.

This clonotype has more than one count but fewer than ten. V usage is TRBV6-2 or TRBV6-3 and J usage is TRBJ2-5, with D uncertain. The J call is in doubt because the DNA end fits TRBJ2-7 better. CDR1 and CDR2 from the germline V gene are MNHEY and SVGEGT. There are 12 residues in the CDR3. CDR3 protein: CASSYRVGEQYF. The CDR3 bases are TGTGCCAGCAGTTACAGGGTTGGCGAGCAGTACTTC.

The rearrangement uses TRBV7-2 and TRBJ1-1; 10 nucleotides align to TRBD1. Germline V lookup: CDR1 SGHTA, CDR2 FQGNSA. The ends lost 1 base at V and 3 bases at J; junction bases unmatched: 2. The length of the CDR3 is 15 residues. DNA of the CDR3: TGTGCCAGCAGCTTAGATGGGACAGGGGACACTGAAGCTTTCTTT. Its protein is CASSLDGTGDTEAFF.